This T cell receptor (beta chain) appears in the sequencing data of a study of radiotherapy plus CTLA-4 blockade in lung cancer. Looking at the study overall: Objective responses were recorded in about 18% of patients, with disease control recorded in 25% to 40%.

The trim removed 5 bases at V and 1 base at J, leaving 3 bases unmatched. The germline CDR1 and CDR2 sequences are SGHNT and YENEEA. The CDR3 is 15 amino acids. Profiling relied on immunoSEQ multiplex PCR, and the TCRdb table lists in-frame clones only, not all of them. The sample holds some 110,000 clones, roughly 86% seen once. The TCR was taken from a human donor with non-small cell lung cancer that progressed on radiotherapy plus ipilimumab. Some clones in this sample may be carry-over from other donors' samples. The sequencing here drew on peripheral blood, taken from a patient treated with radiotherapy plus ipilimumab. The V call is TRBV11-3, the J call TRBJ2-1, with 9 bases matching TRBD1. The CDR3 region is CASSRDRVSYNEQFF. CDR3 nucleotide sequence: TGTGCCAGCAGCAGGGACAGGGTATCCTACAATGAGCAGTTCTTC.